These 28 T cell receptor beta chains originate from one sample sequenced in a study of neoadjuvant anti-PD-1 for oral cavity cancer. The method was immunoSEQ multiplex PCR; TCRdb's version includes in-frame clones alone and lacks a portion of them. Of some 17,000 clones in the sample, about 66% are singletons; the top ten hold 2% to 3%. The sequencing used PBMCs, collected before nivolumab (anti-PD-1) treatment. Every receptor here comes from a person aged 40-85 years with oral cavity squamous cell carcinoma.

Judged by abundance, this clone is medium-sized. V is TRBV5-6 and J is TRBJ1-2; D may be TRBD1 (6 bases). Germline V gene sequence: CDR1 SGHDT, CDR2 YYEEEE. V was pared by 4 bases and J by 7 bases, with 8 bases between. There are 11 residues in the CDR3. The CDR3: CASSRDIGYTF. CDR3 in DNA: TGTGCCAGCAGCCGGGACATTGGCTACACCTTC.

This chain uses TRBV29-1 with TRBJ2-2; no clear D gene. Trimming left V 4 bases short and J 1 base short, with 10 bases between. The CDR3 runs 14 residues. Germline CDR1 SQVTM, CDR2 ANQGSEA. Here the CDR3 reads CSVGGTGNTGELFF. Here the CDR3 DNA reads TGCAGCGTTGGAGGAACGGGGAACACCGGGGAGCTGTTTTTT.

The rearrangement links TRBV2 to TRBJ1-5, with 9 positions matching TRBD1. After removal of 0 bases from V and 6 bases from J, the junction contained 6 bases not matched to a gene. This CDR3 region has 16 residues. CDR1 SNHLY and CDR2 FYNNEI come from the germline V gene. The CDR3 DNA follows: TGTGCCAGCAGTGAAGCGGACAGGGGTGGGGGTCAGCCCCAGCATTTT. Translation: CASSEADRGGGQPQHF.

This chain connects TRBV10-2 to TRBJ2-3; no definite D call. This CDR3 is built from 12 residues. The germline V and J ends were trimmed by 3 bases and 4 bases, with 5 bases remaining between them. CDR1 is WSHSY and CDR2 is SAAADI in the germline V gene. The CDR3 sequence is CASSEYPDTQYF. CDR3 nucleotides: TGCGCCAGCAGTGAATACCCAGATACGCAGTATTTT.

This clone occurred a few times. The rearrangement joins TRBV7-2 to TRBJ1-5, with no clear D. Trimming cost V 5 bases and J 4 bases, with 15 bases left between them. From germline, CDR1 is SGHTA and CDR2 FQGNSA. The CDR3 covers 15 residues. Here the CDR3 reads CASSKTGQSNQPQHF. In DNA form, the CDR3 reads TGTGCCAGCAGCAAGACCGGCCAGAGTAATCAGCCCCAGCATTTT. Looking up the rest from reference TRBV7-2 and TRBJ1-5 gives the full variable domain: GAGVSQSPSNKVTEKGKDVELRCDPISGHTALYWYRQSLGQGLEFLIYFQGNSAPDKSGLPSDRFSAERTGGSVSTLTIQRTQQEDSAVYLCASSKTGQSNQPQHFGDGTRLSIL.

This clone was seen a handful of times. V gene TRBV10-3 combines with J gene TRBJ1-2; D remains ambiguous. The CDR3 has 11 residues. V was shortened by 2 bases and J by 7 bases, with 5 bases between the two germline ends. Germline V gene lookup returns CDR1 ENHRY and CDR2 SYGVKD. The CDR3: CAISEGGGYTF. CDR3 DNA sequence: TGTGCCATCAGTGAGGGTGGTGGCTACACCTTC.

The chain carries TRBV5-1 and TRBJ1-1; 9 nucleotides align to TRBD1. Unmatched junction bases numbered 3, after V lost 4 bases and J lost 2 bases. Looked up from germline, CDR1 is SGHRS and CDR2 is YFSETQ. The CDR3 is 14 residues long. In nucleotides, the CDR3 is TGCGCCAGCAGCCCGACAGGGGGTAACACTGAAGCTTTCTTT. It translates to CASSPTGGNTEAFF.

The gene calls are TRBV2 and TRBJ2-1; TRBD2 agrees at 13 bases. The ends lost 7 bases at V and 3 bases at J; junction bases unmatched: 6. The CDR3 has 16 residues. Per the germline V gene, CDR1 is SNHLY and CDR2 is FYNNEI. The chain's CDR3 is CASKGLAGVIYNEQFF. CDR3 sequence (DNA): TGTGCCAGCAAAGGACTAGCGGGAGTTATCTACAATGAGCAGTTCTTC.

The chain recombines TRBV5-1 with TRBJ2-7; D assignment may be TRBD1 or TRBD2 (5 bases each). Trimming left V 0 bases short and J 0 bases short, with 10 bases between. The V gene's germline CDR1 is SGHRS and CDR2 YFSETQ. The CDR3 extends over 15 amino acids. CDR3 DNA sequence: TGCGCCAGCAGCTTGGTGTTTGGGACCTCCTACGAGCAGTACTTC. Translated, it gives CASSLVFGTSYEQYF.

This clone was seen just once. The rearrangement links TRBV10-3 to TRBJ1-1; a possible D gene is TRBD1 (5 bases). Trimming took off 6 bases at V and 10 bases at J, with 15 bases between the two ends. The CDR3 loop spans 12 amino acids. Germline lookup yields CDR1 ENHRY and CDR2 SYGVKD. The CDR3 sequence: CAIREDRDLAFF. CDR3 nucleotide sequence: TGTGCCATCAGGGAAGACCGGGACCTAGCTTTCTTT.

This clone was observed a single time. V usage is TRBV4-2 and J usage is TRBJ2-3; D may be TRBD2 (6 bases). The germline V gene has CDR1 LGHNA and CDR2 YNFKEQ. This CDR3 region has 16 residues. The V and J ends lost 4 bases and 3 bases respectively, with 17 bases between them. This CDR3 is CASSPLGSGGTDTQYF. Written as DNA, the CDR3 is TGTGCCAGCAGCCCTCTCGGGAGTGGAGGAACAGATACGCAGTATTTT.

This chain links TRBV6-5 with TRBJ2-7; a possible D gene is TRBD1 (5 bases). CDR3 length equals 12 residues. Trimming left V 8 bases short and J 6 bases short, with 14 bases between. Germline CDR1 is MNHEY and CDR2 is SVGAGI. The CDR3, as DNA: TGTGCCAGCTGTGGGGCTCCAGGCGAGCAGTACTTC. It yields the protein CASCGAPGEQYF.

The sample holds a few counts of this clone. V is TRBV30 and J is TRBJ1-2; unclear D gene. V lost 5 bases, J lost 0 bases, and 13 bases lay in between. Germline loops: CDR1 GTSNPN, CDR2 SVGIG (reference sequence). CDR3 size: 14 residues. The CDR3 here is CAWDYAGTNYGYTF. CDR3 DNA: TGTGCCTGGGATTACGCCGGAACTAACTATGGCTACACCTTC.

This CDR3 reads CASSLLQGNTEAFF. As DNA, the CDR3 is TGCGCCAGCAGCTTGTTACAGGGGAACACTGAAGCTTTCTTT. The V gene is TRBV5-1, the J gene TRBJ1-1; D may be TRBD1 (6 bases). The length of the CDR3 is 14 residues. Germline CDR1 and CDR2: SGHRS and YFSETQ. The ends were cut back, 1 base at V and 1 base at J, with 8 bases in the middle.

This clone was seen more than once but under ten times. The rearrangement joins TRBV10-3 to TRBJ1-5, with 7 positions matching TRBD1. The germline CDR1 and CDR2 sequences are ENHRY and SYGVKD. The CDR3 runs to 14 residues. After removal of 3 bases from V and 1 base from J, the junction contained 0 bases not matched to a gene. CDR3 DNA sequence: TGTGCCATCAGTGAACAGGGGAGCAATCAGCCCCAGCATTTT. Amino acids: CAISEQGSNQPQHF.

The rearrangement links TRBV28 to TRBJ2-7, with D tentatively TRBD1 (6 bases). With 7 bases removed from V and 2 bases from J, the gap between germline ends came to 12 bases. Germline V gene sequence: CDR1 MDHEN, CDR2 SYDVKM. CDR3 length: 13 residues. CDR3 nucleotides: TGTGCCAGCACCCCGGGACATCCCTACGAGCAGTACTTC. Protein product: CASTPGHPYEQYF.

This chain uses TRBV19 with TRBJ2-6, with D unclear. Trimming cost V 8 bases and J 0 bases, with 5 bases left between them. The germline CDR1 and CDR2 sequences are LNHDA and SQIVND (reference sequence). This CDR3 is built from 13 residues. In nucleotides, the CDR3 is TGTGCCAGTGAGACCTCTGGGGCCAACGTCCTGACTTTC. It translates to CASETSGANVLTF.

The chain joins TRBV30 to TRBJ1-3; tentatively, D is TRBD1 (5 bases). Germline lookup yields CDR1 GTSNPN and CDR2 SVGIG (reference sequence). With 2 bases removed from V and 2 bases from J, the gap between germline ends came to 13 bases. The CDR3 runs to 15 residues. The CDR3 DNA reads TGTGCCTGGAGTCAAACGGGGACGCCTGGAAACACCATATATTTT. It codes for CAWSQTGTPGNTIYF.

The CDR3 DNA sequence: TGCGCCAGCAGCCAACCCCTTGGACAGTACAATGAGCAGTTCTTC. Translating gives CASSQPLGQYNEQFF. This sequence joins TRBV4-1 and TRBJ2-1; tentatively, D is TRBD1 (6 bases). Trimming removed 2 bases from V and 4 bases from J, with 12 bases in between. Germline V gene data show CDR1 as MGHRA and CDR2 as YSYEKL. The CDR3 has 15 amino acids.

This clone was observed a few times. The V gene is TRBV13, the J gene TRBJ2-2; 9 nucleotides agree with TRBD1. CDR1 PRHDT and CDR2 FYEKMQ come from the germline V gene (reference sequence). V lost 9 bases, J lost 3 bases, and 5 bases stayed unmatched. The CDR3 is 14 residues long. CDR3 sequence reads: CASSDRGDTGELFF. The CDR3 coding sequence is TGTGCCAGTTCGGACAGGGGTGACACCGGGGAGCTGTTTTTT.

The CDR3 sequence is CASGEAFF. In DNA, the CDR3 is TGTGCCAGCGGCGAAGCTTTCTTT. The V gene is TRBV27, the J gene TRBJ1-1; D not resolved. The germline V gene has CDR1 MNHEY and CDR2 SMNVEV (reference sequence). This CDR3 is built from 8 residues. The V and J ends lost 8 bases and 8 bases respectively, with 3 bases between them.

This clone was seen a handful of times. The CDR3 reads CASSYSSTDTEAFF. The CDR3 nucleotides are TGTGCCAGCAGTTACTCGTCGACGGATACCGAAGCTTTCTTT. This chain uses TRBV6-5 with TRBJ1-1, with D uncertain. This CDR3 has 14 residues. From germline, CDR1 is MNHEY and CDR2 SVGAGI. Between the trimmed V and J ends, which lost 0 bases and 8 bases, there was a span of 13 bases.

The V call is TRBV6-5, the J call TRBJ1-2; D perhaps matches TRBD1 (6 bases). The CDR3 loop spans 13 amino acids. V was pared by 4 bases and J by 7 bases, with 13 bases between. CDR1 MNHEY and CDR2 SVGAGI come from the germline V gene. The CDR3 loop is CASSSERGGGYTF. The DNA of the CDR3 is TGTGCCAGCAGTTCCGAAAGAGGGGGTGGCTACACCTTC.

This clone was seen a handful of times. The chain employs TRBV19 and TRBJ1-5, with D possibly matching TRBD1 (5 bases). The germline CDR1 and CDR2 sequences are LNHDA and SQIVND (reference sequence). There are 13 residues in the CDR3. Trimming took off 7 bases at V and 4 bases at J, with 11 bases between the two ends. The CDR3 region has the DNA TGTGCCAGTAAAGGGCAGGGAAATCAGCCCCAGCATTTT. Translating gives CASKGQGNQPQHF.

Only a few counts were recorded for this clone. V and J are TRBV6-6 and TRBJ2-7; the D gene could be TRBD1 or TRBD2 (5 bases each). CDR1 and CDR2 (germline): MNHNY, SVGAGI (reference sequence). The V end was cut by 7 bases, the J end by 5 bases, with 15 bases between. This CDR3 has 13 residues. CDR3 coding DNA: TGTGCCAGCACGGGGCGGCGAGAGGACGAGCAGTACTTC. Amino acids: CASTGRREDEQYF.

This clone was observed a handful of times. This sequence joins TRBV6-1 and TRBJ1-2; no clear D gene. The V end was cut by 4 bases, the J end by 2 bases, with 11 bases between. Germline V CDR1 and CDR2: MNHNS, SASEGT. CDR3 length: 14 residues. The CDR3 loop is CASSGTFTNYGYTF. The CDR3 DNA reads TGTGCCAGCAGTGGGACCTTTACCAACTATGGCTACACCTTC.

The V and J genes are TRBV25-1 and TRBJ1-4, with a tentative D call TRBD1 (6 bases). The V and J ends lost 3 bases and 7 bases respectively, with 18 bases between them. CDR3 length: 16 residues. CDR1 and CDR2 from the germline V gene are MGHDK and SYGVNS. The CDR3 spells CASSDLGRGRSEKLFF. CDR3 DNA: TGTGCCAGCAGTGATTTGGGTAGGGGGAGGTCTGAAAAACTGTTTTTT.

The chain recombines TRBV6-6 with TRBJ2-3; the D gene could be TRBD1 or TRBD2 (5 bases each). This CDR3 is built from 15 residues. From germline, CDR1 is MNHNY and CDR2 SVGAGI (reference sequence). Trimming took 2 bases from V and 3 from J, leaving 12 bases between them. The CDR3 region is CASSYEGSGTDTQYF. In DNA form, the CDR3 reads TGTGCCAGCAGTTACGAGGGGAGTGGGACAGATACGCAGTATTTT.